This T cell receptor (beta chain) is drawn from a study of blood T cell repertoires in COVID-19. Study details: Sites in the United States, Italy and Spain provided acute and convalescent COVID-19 samples. PBMCs, B-cell-depleted T cells, or T cells provided the cDNA or gDNA that made up the material.

The data were produced by immunoSEQ multiplex PCR, yet TCRdb's version contains in-frame clones alone and is incomplete. The table records fewer than 400,000 clones, roughly nine tenths of them present only once. Which cohort a participant joined came from the clinical history participants gave. Exposed participants came across a COVID-19 case within 2 weeks before study entry. Sequencing used PBMCs or T cells enriched from blood (not recorded which). This clonotype was obtained from a woman aged 25 to 39 who had been exposed to COVID-19.

The CDR3 DNA reads TGCGCCAGCAGCCAAGATAGGGGCTACCCCCAGCATTTT. It codes for CASSQDRGYPQHF. The V gene is TRBV4-3, the J gene TRBJ1-5; possible D gene TRBD1, 5 bases. This CDR3 contains 13 residues. The V and J ends lost 0 bases and 10 bases respectively, with 10 bases between them. Germline-derived CDR1 and CDR2 are LGHNA and YSLEER.